A single TCR beta chain is shown here with its context. What it binds is not known. This record belongs to a study of T-cell reconstitution after alpha-beta-depleted transplantation in children. Study findings and constraints: Newly generated T cells supplied most T-cell counts and diversity one year post-transplant. Roughly two months post-transplant, alpha-beta T cells reportedly originated from several hundred graft clones that had expanded. The origin of high day-60 TCRbeta diversity in some patients lay in surviving recipient T cells and thymic progenitors.

Preparation of the TCRbeta library used unique molecular identifiers. TCRdb reprocessed the PCR reads via MiXCR and lists one record per CDR3 protein. The sample yields fewer than 500,000 distinct CDR3 sequences, 43% seen once. The receptor was derived from a girl aged 2 to 9 with aplastic anemia, due to receive a stem cell transplant. Sequencing was performed on PBMCs, taken before TCRalphabeta/CD19-depleted stem cell transplant.

The chain's CDR3 is CASRTPGDGYTF. The CDR3 DNA reads as TGTGCCAGCAGAACCCCGGGCGATGGCTACACCTTC. V usage is TRBV7-6 and J usage is TRBJ1-2; D gene ambiguous. This CDR3 region has 12 residues. Per germline, CDR1 SGHVS and CDR2 FNYEAQ. The V end was cut by 6 bases, the J end by 6 bases, with 11 bases between.